This T cell receptor (beta chain) was obtained from a study of patients and donors after allogeneic stem cell transplantation. This clonotype came up a few times. TCRdb reanalysed the RT-PCR reads using MiXCR and keeps one entry per CDR3 protein. The data contain 920,000 or so distinct CDR3 sequences, more than 15% of them singletons. Per germline, CDR1 SGHRS and CDR2 YFSETQ. The CDR3 is 20 residues long. V dropped 4 bases and J dropped 3; count of bases not matched to a gene: 19. The TCR sequence derives from a human donor who was either an allogeneic HSCT recipient or a stem cell or donor lymphocyte infusion donor (not recorded which). It is not recorded whose cells these are; they may come from a transplant donor. This sequence joins TRBV5-1 and TRBJ2-1; TRBD2 agrees at 10 bases. The sample taken for sequencing was blood, either unsorted or a sorted T cell fraction (not recorded which). CDR3 nucleotides: TGCGCCAGCAGCCTGGTGCGGTCCAGCGGGGGGGACAATCTCTACAATGAGCAGTTCTTC. This gives the protein CASSLVRSSGGDNLYNEQFF. The full variable domain, in which reference TRBV5-1 and TRBJ2-1 provide the parts outside the CDR3, is KAGVTQTPRYLIKTRGQQVTLSCSPISGHRSVSWYQQTPGQGLQFLFEYFSETQRNKGNFPGRFSGRQFSNSRSEMNVSTLELGDSALYLCASSLVRSSGGDNLYNEQFFGPGTRLTVL.